This T cell receptor (beta chain) came from a study of cytomegalovirus exposure and HLA in healthy donors. The CDR3 runs to 15 residues. The V gene lost 5 bases and the J gene lost 4 bases, with 17 bases spanning the gap. Germline CDR1 is MGHDK and CDR2 is SYGVNS. The PCR was carried out with 60 Vbeta primers and 13 Jbeta primers. Sequencing was performed with immunoSEQ multiplex PCR; in TCRdb, only in-frame clones are kept and a portion is missing. The table records around 190,000 clones, 75% to 85% of them present only once. The rearrangement uses TRBV25-1 and TRBJ1-1; tentatively, D is TRBD1 (6 bases). The origin of this receptor is a girl aged 2 to 9 in good health and CMV-seropositive. Sequenced material: PBMCs. CDR3 bases: TGTGCCAGCAGTCCCTCGAGGGGGGGGCCCACTGAAGCTTTCTTT. Its translation: CASSPSRGGPTEAFF.